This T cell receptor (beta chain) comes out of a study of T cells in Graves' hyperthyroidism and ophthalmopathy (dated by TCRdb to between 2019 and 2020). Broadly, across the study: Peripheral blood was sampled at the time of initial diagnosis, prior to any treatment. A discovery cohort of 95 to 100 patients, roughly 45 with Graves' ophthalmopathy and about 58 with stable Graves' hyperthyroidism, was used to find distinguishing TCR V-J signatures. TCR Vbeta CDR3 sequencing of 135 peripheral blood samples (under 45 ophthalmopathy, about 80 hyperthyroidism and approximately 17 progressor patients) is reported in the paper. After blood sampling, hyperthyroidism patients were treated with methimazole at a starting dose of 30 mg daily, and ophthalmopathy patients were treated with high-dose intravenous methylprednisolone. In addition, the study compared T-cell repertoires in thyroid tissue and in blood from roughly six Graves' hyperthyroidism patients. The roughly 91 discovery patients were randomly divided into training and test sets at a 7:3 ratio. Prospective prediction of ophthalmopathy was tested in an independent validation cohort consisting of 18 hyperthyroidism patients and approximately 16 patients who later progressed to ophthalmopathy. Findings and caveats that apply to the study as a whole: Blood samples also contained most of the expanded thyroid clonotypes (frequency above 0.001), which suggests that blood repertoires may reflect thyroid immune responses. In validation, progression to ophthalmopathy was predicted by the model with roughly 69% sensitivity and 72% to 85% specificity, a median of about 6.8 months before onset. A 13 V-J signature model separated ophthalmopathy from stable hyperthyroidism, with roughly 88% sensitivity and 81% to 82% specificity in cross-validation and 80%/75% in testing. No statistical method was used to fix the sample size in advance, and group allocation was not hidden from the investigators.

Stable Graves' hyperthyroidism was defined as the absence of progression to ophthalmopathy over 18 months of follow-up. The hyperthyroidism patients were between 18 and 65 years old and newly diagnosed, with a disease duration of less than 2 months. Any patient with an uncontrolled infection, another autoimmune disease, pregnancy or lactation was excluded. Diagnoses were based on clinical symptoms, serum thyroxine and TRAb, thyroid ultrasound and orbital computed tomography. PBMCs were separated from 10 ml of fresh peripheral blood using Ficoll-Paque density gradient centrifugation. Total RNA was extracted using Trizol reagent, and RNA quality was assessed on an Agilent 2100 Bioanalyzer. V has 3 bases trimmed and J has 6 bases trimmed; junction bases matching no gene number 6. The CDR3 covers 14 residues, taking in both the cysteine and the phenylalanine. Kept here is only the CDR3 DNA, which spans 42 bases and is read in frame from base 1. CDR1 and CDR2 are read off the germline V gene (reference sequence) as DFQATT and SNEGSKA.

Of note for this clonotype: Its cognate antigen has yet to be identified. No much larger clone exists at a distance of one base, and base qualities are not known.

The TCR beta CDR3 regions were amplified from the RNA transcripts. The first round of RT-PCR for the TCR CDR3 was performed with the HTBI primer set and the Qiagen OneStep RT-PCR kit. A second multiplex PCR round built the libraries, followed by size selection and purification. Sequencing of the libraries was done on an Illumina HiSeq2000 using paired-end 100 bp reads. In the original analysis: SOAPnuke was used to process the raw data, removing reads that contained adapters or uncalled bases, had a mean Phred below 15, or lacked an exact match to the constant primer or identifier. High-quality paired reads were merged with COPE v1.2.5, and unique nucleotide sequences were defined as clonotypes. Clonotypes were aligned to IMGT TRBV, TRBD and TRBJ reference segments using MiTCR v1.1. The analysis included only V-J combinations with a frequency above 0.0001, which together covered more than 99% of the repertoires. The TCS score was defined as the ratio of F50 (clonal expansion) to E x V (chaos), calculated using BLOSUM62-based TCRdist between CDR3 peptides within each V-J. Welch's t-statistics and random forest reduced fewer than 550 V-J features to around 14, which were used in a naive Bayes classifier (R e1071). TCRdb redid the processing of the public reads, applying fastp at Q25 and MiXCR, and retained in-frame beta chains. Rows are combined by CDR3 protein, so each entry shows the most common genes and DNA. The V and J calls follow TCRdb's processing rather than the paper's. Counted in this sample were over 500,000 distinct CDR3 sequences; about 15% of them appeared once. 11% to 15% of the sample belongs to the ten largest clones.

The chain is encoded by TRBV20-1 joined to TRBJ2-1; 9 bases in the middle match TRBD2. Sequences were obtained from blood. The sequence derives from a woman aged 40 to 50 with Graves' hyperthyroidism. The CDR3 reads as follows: CSASLGGRANEQFF. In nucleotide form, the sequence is TGCAGTGCTAGTCTTGGCGGGAGGGCCAATGAGCAGTTCTTC.